The following is a TCR beta chain sequence with its context. Trimming took off 10 bases at V and 4 bases at J, with 16 bases between the two ends. CDR3 length: 13 amino acids. Germline CDR1 is SEHNR and CDR2 is FQNEAQ (reference sequence). Some clones are missing from TCRdb's copy, which holds only in-frame ones; the method was immunoSEQ multiplex PCR. Seen here are around 60,000 clones, over 90% observed once, and the top ten hold more than 3.5%. These data belong to a study of technical replicates of blood from a handful of donors. This chain connects TRBV7-9 to TRBJ1-2; D is possibly TRBD1 (5 bases). The receptor's source is a human donor in good health. Some clones in this sample may be carry-over from other donors' samples. Sequences were obtained from PBMCs. This chain's CDR3 is CATESGVRYGYTF. The CDR3 DNA sequence: TGTGCCACCGAATCGGGGGTACGCTATGGCTACACCTTC.